The 29 T cell receptor beta chains in this list originate from one sample, sequenced in a study of persistence of HIV-infected CD4 T cells. No antigen has been assigned to these receptors. This was the immunoSEQ version 4 assay in survey mode. Data came from immunoSEQ multiplex PCR; TCRdb stores just in-frame clones and leaves some out. In the table there are roughly 43,000 clones, roughly nine tenths of which are singletons. Nonspecific anti-CD3/anti-CD28 bead stimulation represents the broad CD4+ T cell repertoire. Sorting of responding CD4+ T cells relied on upregulated CD40 ligand together with CD69. Sequencing was performed on CD4+ T cells sorted from PBMCs after approximately 19-hour stimulation, taken from a patient who received antiretroviral therapy. The receptors shown here come from an adult man with HIV who was CMV-seropositive.

This chain connects TRBV6-6 to TRBJ2-3; D gene ambiguous. The CDR3 sequence is 13 residues long. With 3 bases removed from V and 4 bases from J, the gap between germline ends came to 8 bases. Per the germline V gene, CDR1 is MNHNY and CDR2 is SVGAGI (reference sequence). The CDR3, as DNA: TGTGCCAGCAGTTATGGGCGGTCAGATACGCAGTATTTT. This sequence encodes CASSYGRSDTQYF.

The rearrangement links TRBV6-1 to TRBJ2-2; TRBD1 matches 10 bases. Germline CDR1 reads MNHNS; CDR2 reads SASEGT. The CDR3 is 16 residues long. J was trimmed by 9 bases and V by 4 bases; bases with no gene match: 11. The CDR3 reads CASSARDRGPLRELFF. CDR3 sequence (DNA): TGTGCCAGCAGTGCCCGGGACAGGGGACCCCTCCGGGAGCTGTTTTTT.

The rearrangement joins TRBV7-3 to TRBJ2-2; D is tentatively TRBD1 or TRBD2 (6 bases each). Germline lookup yields CDR1 SGHTA and CDR2 FQGTGA. V shed 5 bases and J shed 7 bases, with 17 bases lying between them. The CDR3 sequence is 15 residues long. The CDR3 DNA reads TGTGCCAGCAGCCCGGAGGGACAATCGCACGGGGAGCTGTTTTTT. Amino acid sequence: CASSPEGQSHGELFF.

The rearrangement uses TRBV28 and TRBJ2-7; tentative D call: TRBD1 (6 bases). The CDR3 length is 12 residues. Germline assignment: CDR1 MDHEN and CDR2 SYDVKM. Between the trimmed V and J ends, which lost 3 bases and 6 bases, there was a span of 9 bases. The CDR3 DNA reads as TGTGCCAGCAGTTTCAGGGGTGCCGAGCAGTACTTC. It codes for CASSFRGAEQYF.

V and J are TRBV11-2 and TRBJ2-3, with D uncertain. V lost 5 bases, J lost 7 bases, and 16 bases lay in between. This CDR3 region has 14 residues. The V gene's germline CDR1 is SGHAT and CDR2 FQNNGV. Written as DNA, the CDR3 is TGTGCCAGCAGCCTATACTCCCGGCAAAATACGCAGTATTTT. The encoded protein is CASSLYSRQNTQYF.

The chain carries TRBV19 and TRBJ1-1; D perhaps matches TRBD1 (5 bases). The CDR3 is 13 residues long. V lost 8 bases and J 3 bases, leaving 13 bases between the germline ends. The germline CDR1 and CDR2 sequences are LNHDA and SQIVND (reference sequence). This CDR3 reads CASDVEGHTEAFF. Here the CDR3 DNA reads TGTGCCAGTGATGTTGAGGGACACACTGAAGCTTTCTTT.

The rearrangement links TRBV18 to TRBJ2-3, with D possibly being TRBD2 (6 bases). Germline V gene sequence: CDR1 KGHSH, CDR2 LQKENI. V was shortened by 3 bases and J by 4 bases, with 8 bases between the two germline ends. This CDR3 spans 13 amino acids. The CDR3 protein is CASSPTRPDTQYF. In nucleotides, the CDR3 is TGTGCCAGCTCACCGACTAGGCCAGATACGCAGTATTTT.

This chain uses TRBV5-5 with TRBJ1-2; D perhaps matches TRBD1 (6 bases). This CDR3 region has 15 residues. Germline V lookup: CDR1 SGHKS, CDR2 YYEKEE (reference sequence). With 0 bases removed from V and 3 bases from J, the gap between germline ends came to 12 bases. The CDR3 reads CASSLAPDSYYGYTF. CDR3 coding DNA: TGTGCCAGCAGCTTGGCCCCGGACAGTTACTATGGCTACACCTTC.

This chain connects TRBV7-9 to TRBJ1-2; D call uncertain. Germline V CDR1 and CDR2: SEHNR, FQNEAQ (reference sequence). The CDR3 spans 14 residues. V was clipped by 4 bases and J by 5 bases, with 14 bases between them. Written as DNA, the CDR3 is TGTGCCAGCAGCTCCCCCGGCGGAACTTATGGCTACACCTTC. Its protein product is CASSSPGGTYGYTF.

The chain couples TRBV10-3 to TRBJ1-2, with a tentative D call TRBD1 (5 bases). V lost 3 bases and J 8 bases, leaving 13 bases between the germline ends. This CDR3 contains 13 residues. The germline V gene has CDR1 ENHRY and CDR2 SYGVKD. CDR3 DNA: TGTGCCATCAGTGATTGGGGGAACAGGGGCTACACCTTC. Amino acids: CAISDWGNRGYTF.

This chain joins TRBV5-4 and TRBJ2-6; D is possibly TRBD1 (5 bases). Germline V lookup: CDR1 SGHNT, CDR2 YYREEE (reference sequence). CDR3 length: 20 amino acids. Trimming shortened V by 3 bases and J by 0 bases, and 22 bases separated the two germline ends. In DNA, the CDR3 is TGTGCCAGCAGCTCGTTACTCGGTGGGGCCCCACTCTCTGGGGCCAACGTCCTGACTTTC. It is translated as CASSSLLGGAPLSGANVLTF.

The chain joins TRBV2 to TRBJ1-2; no clear D. The CDR3 spans 13 residues. V dropped 8 bases and J dropped 0 bases, with 10 bases sitting between them. Germline CDR1 reads SNHLY; CDR2 reads FYNNEI. CDR3 bases: TGTGCCAGCTGGTTTTTAGCTAACTATGGCTACACCTTC. Protein product: CASWFLANYGYTF. The variable domain in full, completed from reference TRBV2 and TRBJ1-2, reads EPEVTQTPSHQVTQMGQEVILRCVPISNHLYFYWYRQILGQKVEFLVSFYNNEISEKSEIFDDQFSVERPDGSNFTLKIRSTKLEDSAMYFCASWFLANYGYTFGSGTRLTVV.

The table lists this clone with a few counts. The chain has TRBV28 and TRBJ1-6; no clear D. Germline CDR1 and CDR2: MDHEN and SYDVKM. V lost 7 bases and J 7 bases, leaving 11 bases between the germline ends. The CDR3 covers 13 residues. CDR3 sequence reads: CASTPAVNSPLHF. The DNA for the CDR3 is TGTGCCAGCACCCCGGCAGTAAATTCACCCCTCCACTTT. Variable domain in full (rest from reference TRBV28 and TRBJ1-6): DVKVTQSSRYLVKRTGEKVFLECVQDMDHENMFWYRQDPGLGLRLIYFSYDVKMKEKGDIPEGYSVSREKKERFSLILESASTNQTSMYLCASTPAVNSPLHFGNGTRLTVT.

The chain links TRBV7-2 to TRBJ1-5; the D is unclear. Trimming removed 1 base at V and 0 bases at J, with 4 bases between. CDR1 SGHTA and CDR2 FQGNSA come from the germline V gene. The CDR3 covers 14 residues. The CDR3 reads CASSLDHSNQPQHF. The CDR3, as DNA: TGTGCCAGCAGCTTAGACCATAGCAATCAGCCCCAGCATTTT.

The chain carries TRBV7-2 and TRBJ1-5; the D gene is possibly TRBD1 (5 bases). The germline V and J ends were trimmed by 1 base and 6 bases, with 13 bases remaining between them. Germline V gene lookup returns CDR1 SGHTA and CDR2 FQGNSA. The CDR3 extends over 15 amino acids. CDR3 in amino acids: CASSLGVGAGQPQHF. CDR3 bases: TGTGCCAGCAGCTTAGGGGTAGGGGCTGGTCAGCCCCAGCATTTT.

This clone showed up just once. The chain has TRBV7-9 and TRBJ2-2; the D gene is possibly TRBD2 (6 bases). Germline lookup yields CDR1 SEHNR and CDR2 FQNEAQ (reference sequence). Between the trimmed V and J ends, which lost 6 bases and 4 bases, there was a span of 15 bases. The CDR3 runs 15 residues. The CDR3 DNA follows: TGTGCCAGCAGGCTAACGGGCGGGGCCACCGGGGAGCTGTTTTTT. Protein product: CASRLTGGATGELFF.

The chain employs TRBV19 and TRBJ1-5; D perhaps matches TRBD1 (5 bases). The germline gives CDR1 LNHDA, CDR2 SQIVND (reference sequence). This CDR3 has 16 residues. V lost 4 bases and J 2 bases, leaving 15 bases between the germline ends. The CDR3 loop is CASSKRGREGNQPQHF. CDR3 in DNA: TGTGCCAGTAGTAAGAGGGGTAGGGAAGGCAATCAGCCCCAGCATTTT.

This chain connects TRBV5-1 to TRBJ2-7, with 7 bases matching TRBD1. This CDR3 comprises 15 residues. CDR1 and CDR2 from the germline V gene are SGHRS and YFSETQ. J lost 2 bases, V lost 2 bases, and 7 bases had no gene match. CDR3: CASSLTGASTYEQYF. The CDR3 DNA reads as TGCGCCAGCAGCTTAACAGGGGCTTCCACCTACGAGCAGTACTTC.

The J gene is TRBJ1-6, the V gene TRBV6-6, with TRBD1 matching 10 bases. The length of the CDR3 is 17 residues. The V gene's germline CDR1 is MNHNY and CDR2 SVGAGI (reference sequence). The V segment lost 6 bases and the J segment 14 bases; nucleotides outside the gene matches: 19. CDR3 DNA: TGTGCCAGCAGCCGATCAATAGCCGGGACAGGGGTTCAAACCCTCCACTTT. The encoded protein is CASSRSIAGTGVQTLHF.

The J gene is TRBJ2-3, the V gene TRBV9; D is ambiguous. Germline-derived CDR1 and CDR2 are SGDLS and YYNGEE. V gave up 6 bases and J gave up 0 bases, with 23 bases separating them. The CDR3 loop spans 18 amino acids. The CDR3 DNA reads TGTGCCAGCACCGGCCGGCAAGGTGGAGAAGAAAGCACAGATACGCAGTATTTT. Translating gives CASTGRQGGEESTDTQYF. Combining the CDR3 with reference TRBV9 and TRBJ2-3 gives the whole variable domain DSGVTQTPKHLITATGQRVTLRCSPRSGDLSVYWYQQSLDQGLQFLIQYYNGEERAKGNILERFSAQQFPDLHSELNLSSLELGDSALYFCASTGRQGGEESTDTQYFGPGTRLTVL.

The rearrangement uses TRBV19 and TRBJ2-1; D ambiguous. The CDR3 extends over 11 amino acids. V lost 4 bases, J lost 6 bases, and 4 bases lay in between. Germline-derived CDR1 and CDR2 are LNHDA and SQIVND (reference sequence). The CDR3 reads CASSTLNEQFF. In DNA form, the CDR3 reads TGTGCCAGTAGTACTCTCAATGAGCAGTTCTTC.

The chain uses TRBV24-1 and TRBJ2-7, with 9 bases lining up with TRBD1. Losses at the gene ends were 8 bases for V and 1 base for J; bases not matched to a gene: 20. The CDR3 is made up of 19 amino acids. CDR1 is KGHDR, CDR2 SFDVKD, per germline. In DNA form, the CDR3 reads TGTGCCACCACTAGTCCGGGACAGGGTAAACCCCCTGCGTCCTACGAGCAGTACTTC. Translation: CATTSPGQGKPPASYEQYF.

The gene calls are TRBV10-3 and TRBJ2-3; a possible D gene is TRBD1 (6 bases). The germline V gene encodes CDR1 ENHRY and CDR2 SYGVKD. V was shortened by 6 bases and J by 5 bases, with 9 bases between the two germline ends. The CDR3 contains 12 residues. CDR3 sequence reads: CAIRPQGDTQYF. The CDR3 DNA reads TGTGCCATCAGGCCACAGGGAGATACGCAGTATTTT.

The rearrangement joins TRBV19 to TRBJ2-1, with a weak D call TRBD2 (6 bases). The CDR3 covers 16 residues. Trimming took off 5 bases at V and 0 bases at J, with 14 bases between the two ends. Germline-derived CDR1 and CDR2 are LNHDA and SQIVND (reference sequence). As DNA, the CDR3 is TGTGCCAGTAGTTCGTTACTAGCCAGCTCCTACAATGAGCAGTTCTTC. Translating gives CASSSLLASSYNEQFF.

The chain has TRBV28 and TRBJ1-4; 9 bases fit TRBD1. With V trimmed by 5 bases and J by 7 bases, 8 bases remained unmatched. The CDR3 sequence is 15 residues long. Germline V lookup: CDR1 MDHEN, CDR2 SYDVKM. The CDR3 loop reads CASSPWTGAFEKLFF. CDR3 sequence (DNA): TGTGCCAGCAGTCCCTGGACAGGGGCATTTGAAAAACTGTTTTTT.

The chain uses TRBV18 and TRBJ1-2; D might be TRBD1 (6 bases). The CDR3 consists of 16 residues. Trimming stripped 2 bases from V and 0 bases from J, with 13 bases between. Germline-derived CDR1 and CDR2 are KGHSH and LQKENI. The CDR3 is CASSPILDSPNYGYTF. The CDR3 region has the DNA TGTGCCAGCTCACCAATCTTGGACAGTCCTAACTATGGCTACACCTTC. The whole variable domain, remainder taken from reference TRBV18 and TRBJ1-2, is NAGVMQNPRHLVRRRGQEARLRCSPMKGHSHVYWYRQLPEEGLKFMVYLQKENIIDESGMPKERFSAEFPKEGPSILRIQQVVRGDSAAYFCASSPILDSPNYGYTFGSGTRLTVV.

The rearrangement joins TRBV6-6 to TRBJ1-5; no definite D call. V was clipped by 6 bases and J by 5 bases, with 11 bases between them. The germline V gene encodes CDR1 MNHNY and CDR2 SVGAGI (reference sequence). The CDR3 runs to 13 residues. CDR3 amino acids: CASRGGWDQPQHF. The CDR3 DNA sequence: TGTGCCAGCAGGGGAGGGTGGGATCAGCCCCAGCATTTT.

This chain joins TRBV10-1 and TRBJ1-6; TRBD1 matches 8 bases. Germline V gene data show CDR1 as WNHNN and CDR2 as SYGVQD (reference sequence). With V trimmed by 2 bases and J by 6 bases, 3 bases remained unmatched. The CDR3 runs 15 residues. This CDR3 reads CASSESQGANSPLHF. The CDR3 bases are TGCGCCAGCAGTGAGAGCCAGGGGGCTAATTCACCCCTCCACTTT.

The chain joins TRBV29-1 to TRBJ2-3, with 7 bases that match TRBD1. Trimming at V came to 6 bases and at J to 3 bases, leaving 9 bases not matched to a gene. This CDR3 is 14 amino acids long. Germline V gene sequence: CDR1 SQVTM, CDR2 ANQGSEA. CDR3: CSVKGQFLTDTQYF. CDR3 DNA sequence: TGCAGCGTAAAGGGACAGTTCCTAACAGATACGCAGTATTTT.